The 27 T cell receptor beta chains listed next were all sequenced from one sample in a study of OX40 agonist ivuxolimab in advanced cancers. TCRdb's copy holds only in-frame clones and misses some; the assay was immunoSEQ multiplex PCR. This sample has around 50,000 clones; roughly 85% occur once, and the top ten carry around 20%. The sample consisted of CD4+ or CD8+ T cells sorted from blood, taken in a trial of the OX40 agonist ivuxolimab. The receptors here all came from an adult with an advanced solid tumor such as melanoma, head and neck, liver or kidney cancer.

The V gene is TRBV7-9, the J gene TRBJ2-3; 7 nucleotides agree with TRBD1. Germline assignment: CDR1 SEHNR and CDR2 FQNEAQ (reference sequence). The V gene end was trimmed by 5 bases and the J gene end by 1 base; junction bases not matched to a gene: 6. The CDR3 runs 15 residues. CDR3 sequence: CASSAPGQRTDTQYF. CDR3 nucleotides: TGTGCCAGCAGCGCCCCGGGACAGCGCACAGATACGCAGTATTTT.

In DNA form, the CDR3 reads TGTGCCAGCAGTTCGACCCTTTGGACAGGGGGCTATGGCTACACCTTC. Translating gives CASSSTLWTGGYGYTF. The rearrangement links TRBV28 to TRBJ1-2; 10 positions agree with TRBD1. The CDR3 spans 16 residues. After removal of 4 bases from V and 4 bases from J, the junction contained 9 bases not matched to a gene. Germline V gene lookup returns CDR1 MDHEN and CDR2 SYDVKM.

This clone turned up a few times. V is TRBV4-3 and J is TRBJ2-2, with D tentatively TRBD2 (5 bases). The length of the CDR3 is 15 residues. V was clipped by 0 bases and J by 7 bases, with 12 bases between them. Germline V CDR1 and CDR2: LGHNA, YSLEER. For the CDR3, the DNA is TGCGCCAGCAGCCAAGAGAATCAAGCGGACGGGGAGCTGTTTTTT. Translating it yields CASSQENQADGELFF.

This clone occurred once. The V and J genes are TRBV9 and TRBJ2-3; TRBD2 matches 12 bases. This CDR3 comprises 17 residues. Germline V gene sequence: CDR1 SGDLS, CDR2 YYNGEE. V lost 3 bases to trimming and J lost 7 bases; unmatched junction nucleotides: 12. DNA for the CDR3: TGTGCCAGCAGCGCTTCCGAACTAGCGGGGGGAACACATACGCAGTATTTT. It is translated as CASSASELAGGTHTQYF.

The chain links TRBV28 to TRBJ2-2; D is unclear. Germline lookup yields CDR1 MDHEN and CDR2 SYDVKM. This CDR3 contains 12 residues. V gave up 2 bases and J gave up 7 bases, with 5 bases separating them. The CDR3 region is CASSLSRGELFF. The CDR3 nucleotides are TGTGCCAGCAGTTTAAGCCGCGGGGAGCTGTTTTTT.

The J gene is TRBJ2-5, the V gene TRBV14, with D perhaps matching TRBD2 (5 bases). The CDR3 is made up of 18 amino acids. V dropped 2 bases and J dropped 2 bases, with 21 bases sitting between them. The germline V gene encodes CDR1 SGHDN and CDR2 FVKESK. CDR3 region: CASSQFDHLAASQETQYF. In DNA form, the CDR3 reads TGTGCCAGCAGCCAATTCGACCATCTAGCAGCCTCACAAGAGACCCAGTACTTC.

The rearrangement uses TRBV29-1 and TRBJ2-1, with 8 bases fitting TRBD2. CDR1 and CDR2 (germline): SQVTM, ANQGSEA. Trimming at V came to 7 bases and at J to 6 bases, leaving 17 bases not matched to a gene. The CDR3 runs 16 residues. The CDR3 sequence: CSAESGGLRGSNEQFF. CDR3 bases: TGCAGCGCCGAAAGCGGGGGCCTACGGGGGTCCAATGAGCAGTTCTTC.

The genes are TRBV6-1 and TRBJ1-2; 8 positions match TRBD1. The CDR3 is made up of 18 amino acids. J lost 4 bases, V lost 3 bases, and 16 bases had no gene match. CDR1 and CDR2 (germline): MNHNS, SASEGT. CDR3 residues: CASSEGARAGQAAYGYTF. CDR3 nucleotide sequence: TGTGCCAGCAGTGAGGGGGCCCGAGCGGGACAGGCGGCCTATGGCTACACCTTC.

The rearrangement links TRBV11-3 to TRBJ2-5, with 7 positions matching TRBD2. V gave up 4 bases and J gave up 5 bases; unmatched junction bases: 10. The germline V gene encodes CDR1 SGHNT and CDR2 YENEEA. This CDR3 is 15 amino acids long. CDR3 region: CASSWGGGGTETQYF. CDR3 sequence (DNA): TGTGCCAGCAGCTGGGGTGGCGGGGGTACGGAGACCCAGTACTTC.

In its sample, this clone was seen a few times. CDR3 nucleotide sequence: TGTGCCAGCACCGGGGGATTGAACACTGAAGCTTTCTTT. It encodes CASTGGLNTEAFF. This chain links TRBV2 with TRBJ1-1; D is possibly TRBD1 (5 bases). Germline V gene sequence: CDR1 SNHLY, CDR2 FYNNEI. Trimming pared 7 bases from V and 0 bases from J, leaving 9 bases between. The CDR3 consists of 13 residues.

This clone was counted many times. This chain joins TRBV19 and TRBJ2-1; perhaps TRBD1 as D (6 bases). V was cut by 5 bases and J by 0 bases, with 11 bases left in between. The germline V gene encodes CDR1 LNHDA and CDR2 SQIVND (reference sequence). This CDR3 is built from 15 residues. The CDR3 sequence: CASSLDRTSYNEQFF. The CDR3 coding sequence is TGTGCCAGTAGTCTGGACAGAACCTCCTACAATGAGCAGTTCTTC.

The table lists this clone with a few counts. The junction differs from germline at one of its ends, possibly a read error. This rearrangement joins TRBV5-3 to TRBJ2-7; perhaps TRBD2 as D (6 bases). TRBV5-3 is an open reading frame whose function is uncertain. The CDR3 is 12 residues long. The CDR3 reads CASSLEGREQYF. In DNA form, the CDR3 reads TGTGCCAGCAGCTTAGAAGGGAGGGAGCAGTACTTC.

This clone was seen a few times. The V gene is TRBV5-4, the J gene TRBJ2-1, with D possibly TRBD1 on 6 matching bases. CDR1 is SGHNT and CDR2 is YYREEE in the germline V gene (reference sequence). This CDR3 contains 15 residues. V lost 0 bases and J lost 6, with 13 bases in between. In DNA form, the CDR3 reads TGTGCCAGCAGCTTGGATTCAGGGGTAATCAATGAGCAGTTCTTC. Protein product: CASSLDSGVINEQFF.

This sequence joins TRBV7-3 and TRBJ2-3; 8 bases are shared with TRBD2. J was trimmed by 4 bases and V by 0 bases; bases with no gene match: 3. Germline-derived CDR1 and CDR2 are SGHTA and FQGTGA. CDR3 length: 15 residues. For the CDR3, the DNA is TGTGCCAGCAGCTTAACGTCGGGACTAGCAGATACGCAGTATTTT. It specifies CASSLTSGLADTQYF.

The chain couples TRBV5-4 to TRBJ2-7; 12 bases align to TRBD2. There are 15 residues in the CDR3. Germline V gene data show CDR1 as SGHNT and CDR2 as YYREEE (reference sequence). Trimming cost V 4 bases and J 4 bases; bases outside gene matches: 6. The CDR3 is CASSPGLAGSYEQYV. The CDR3 region has the DNA TGTGCCAGCAGCCCCGGACTAGCGGGGTCTTACGAGCAGTACGTC.

The chain couples TRBV11-1 to TRBJ2-1, with 9 positions matching TRBD1. V lost 5 bases and J lost 8; bases outside the gene matches: 10. CDR1 and CDR2 from the germline V gene are SGHAT and FQDESV (reference sequence). The length of the CDR3 is 15 residues. The CDR3 reads CASSPRDRVVYEQFF. CDR3 bases: TGTGCCAGCAGCCCCCGGGACAGGGTGGTCTATGAGCAGTTCTTC.

The CDR3: CASSPGGGDEQYF. In DNA form, the CDR3 reads TGTGCCAGTAGTCCAGGGGGGGGCGACGAGCAGTACTTC. V gene TRBV19 combines with J gene TRBJ2-7; D may match TRBD1 or TRBD2 (7 bases each). Germline values: CDR1 LNHDA, CDR2 SQIVND (reference sequence). This CDR3 is built from 13 residues. Trimming cost V 5 bases and J 5 bases, with 13 bases left between them.

The chain recombines TRBV11-3 with TRBJ2-7, with a possible D match to TRBD2 (6 bases). V shed 1 base and J shed 0 bases, with 13 bases lying between them. Germline CDR1 reads SGHNT; CDR2 reads YENEEA. The CDR3 runs to 16 residues. CDR3 region: CASSLVGDWSSYEQYV. CDR3 nucleotide sequence: TGTGCCAGCAGCTTAGTTGGGGACTGGAGCTCCTACGAGCAGTACGTC.

The genes are TRBV4-3 and TRBJ1-4; 8 bases match TRBD1. CDR1 LGHNA and CDR2 YSLEER come from the germline V gene. CDR3 size: 16 residues. V was pared by 0 bases and J by 7 bases, with 7 bases of the junction left unmatched. CDR3 protein: CASSQDFGQGGEKLFF. The CDR3 DNA is TGCGCCAGCAGCCAAGATTTCGGACAGGGAGGTGAAAAACTGTTTTTT.

This chain joins TRBV2 and TRBJ1-1; D might be TRBD1 (5 bases). The CDR3 is made up of 15 amino acids. V was trimmed by 2 bases and J by 1 base, leaving 11 bases between them. Germline V gene sequence: CDR1 SNHLY, CDR2 FYNNEI. This CDR3 is CASSETTAPNTEAFF. The CDR3 nucleotides are TGTGCCAGCAGTGAAACGACAGCTCCGAACACTGAAGCTTTCTTT.

This rearrangement joins TRBV7-9 to TRBJ1-6; no reliable D call. Germline CDR1 is SEHNR and CDR2 is FQNEAQ (reference sequence). V dropped 3 bases and J dropped 8 bases, with 14 bases sitting between them. The CDR3 is 15 residues long. The CDR3 sequence: CASSFVKGLDSPLHF. DNA for the CDR3: TGTGCCAGCAGCTTCGTAAAGGGCTTAGATTCACCCCTCCACTTT.

The chain uses TRBV28 and TRBJ1-1; D unclear. Germline V gene data show CDR1 as MDHEN and CDR2 as SYDVKM. The CDR3 extends over 12 amino acids. The V end lost 3 bases, the J end lost 9 bases, and 11 bases lay between the germline ends. The CDR3 sequence is CASSFPEGKAFF. CDR3 bases: TGTGCCAGCAGTTTCCCCGAGGGCAAAGCTTTCTTT.

The chain has TRBV5-5 and TRBJ2-7; 7 bases fit TRBD1. Germline V gives CDR1 SGHKS, CDR2 YYEKEE (reference sequence). V gave up 4 bases and J gave up 4 bases; unmatched junction bases: 5. The CDR3 spans 13 residues. The CDR3 loop reads CASSVDRKYEQYF. CDR3 coding DNA: TGTGCCAGCAGCGTGGACAGGAAATACGAGCAGTACTTC.

The chain has TRBV11-3 and TRBJ2-1; D is unresolved. This CDR3 region has 13 residues. Trimming removed 0 bases at V and 6 bases at J, with 6 bases between. Per the germline V gene, CDR1 is SGHNT and CDR2 is YENEEA. CDR3 sequence reads: CASSLESGNEQFF. In DNA, the CDR3 is TGTGCCAGCAGCTTAGAGTCGGGCAATGAGCAGTTCTTC.

The rearrangement links TRBV30 to TRBJ2-5; 7 bases map to TRBD2. CDR3 length: 14 residues. Germline V CDR1 and CDR2: GTSNPN, SVGIG (reference sequence). V lost 3 bases and J lost 5; bases outside the gene matches: 9. CDR3 DNA: TGTGCCTGGAGGGCGGGCGGGGGATTGGAGACCCAGTACTTC. Protein sequence: CAWRAGGGLETQYF.

The rearrangement joins TRBV27 to TRBJ2-3; D may be TRBD2 (5 bases). Germline V CDR1 and CDR2: MNHEY, SMNVEV (reference sequence). The CDR3 totals 14 residues. V lost 7 bases to trimming and J lost 3 bases, with 14 bases between them. CDR3 DNA sequence: TGTGCCAGCATCGCCGGGCGAGGGACAGATACGCAGTATTTT. It codes for CASIAGRGTDTQYF.

V is TRBV19 and J is TRBJ1-4; D is perhaps TRBD1 (5 bases). The CDR3 has 15 amino acids. Trimming took 5 bases from V and 4 from J, leaving 14 bases between them. The V gene's germline CDR1 is LNHDA and CDR2 SQIVND (reference sequence). The CDR3: CASSAPGLLNEKLFF. CDR3 nucleotide sequence: TGTGCCAGTAGTGCCCCGGGACTACTTAATGAAAAACTGTTTTTT.